A selection of T cell receptor beta chains follows, all from one sample in a study of CD8+ T cells in alopecia areata. TCRdb's copy holds only in-frame clones and misses some; the assay was immunoSEQ multiplex PCR. This sample has over 8,000 clones, with approximately 70% found just once. Source material: skin. These receptors all come from a human donor with alopecia areata. Each CDR3 is given with its conserved first and last residue. D genes are given only for firm matches. The size of a clone is reported for some rows only, either as once, few or many, or as a class for expanded clones.

cdr3_aa cdr3_nt clone_size v_call d_call j_call
CASSLVGRGNEKLFF TGCGCCAGCAGCTTGGTGGGGCGCGGGAATGAAAAACTGTTTTTT - TRBV5-1 - TRBJ1-4
CASSVTNTEAFF TGCGCCAGCAGTGTAACGAACACTGAAGCTTTCTTT few TRBV10-2 - TRBJ1-1
CAVGLAGGSGDEQFF TGTGCCGTCGGCCTAGCGGGAGGGTCTGGCGATGAGCAGTTCTTC few TRBV27 TRBD2 TRBJ2-1
CASSPPDTYGYTF TGTGCCAGCAGCCCCCCGGACACCTATGGCTACACCTTC - TRBV5-6 - TRBJ1-2
CASSLFADTQYF TGTGCCAGCAGCTTATTCGCAGATACGCAGTATTTT medium-sized TRBV7-9 - TRBJ2-3
CSVEDRIYGYTF TGCAGCGTTGAAGATCGGATTTATGGCTACACCTTC - TRBV29-1 - TRBJ1-2
CASSLDGTLYGYTF TGTGCCAGCAGCTTAGACGGGACGCTCTATGGCTACACCTTC - TRBV7-9 - TRBJ1-2
CASSWGQSYEQYF TGTGCCAGCAGCTGGGGACAGTCCTACGAGCAGTACTTC - TRBV7-2 TRBD1 TRBJ2-7
CASSEDRGIETQYF TGTGCCAGCAGTGAGGACAGGGGGATTGAGACCCAGTACTTC few TRBV2 TRBD1 TRBJ2-5
CASSMARGGTNEKLFF TGTGCCAGTAGTATGGCACGCGGGGGGACTAATGAAAAACTGTTTTTT - TRBV19 - TRBJ1-4
CASSWTGQETQYF TGTGCCAGCAGCTGGACAGGGCAAGAGACCCAGTACTTC - TRBV7-2 TRBD1 TRBJ2-5